These 17 T cell receptor beta chains came from one sample sequenced in a study of a mutant IDH1 vaccine in newly diagnosed glioma. Sequencing was performed with immunoSEQ multiplex PCR; in TCRdb, only in-frame clones are kept and a portion is missing. The sample includes some 54,000 clones, 90% to 95% of them seen just once. No antigens are known for them. The sample's time point: week 11, during vaccination. A single vaccine dose contained 300 ug of mutant IDH1 20-mer peptide, and topical imiquimod was used with it. This sample comprised PBMCs, obtained from a glioma patient whose treatment included an IDH1 peptide vaccine. The receptors here all came from a man between 45 and 60 years old with glioma.

This chain joins TRBV5-1 and TRBJ1-2; D gene unclear. Trimming removed 0 bases from V and 3 bases from J, with 6 bases in between. The germline CDR1 and CDR2 sequences are SGHRS and YFSETQ. There are 13 residues in the CDR3. The CDR3 loop is CASSLEADYGYTF. DNA of the CDR3: TGCGCCAGCAGCTTGGAGGCAGACTATGGCTACACCTTC.

The CDR3 region is CASSLTGTPVHYGYTF. CDR3 nucleotide sequence: TGTGCCAGCAGTTTAACCGGGACACCCGTTCACTATGGCTACACCTTC. V and J are TRBV28 and TRBJ1-2; a possible D gene is TRBD1 (6 bases). Germline V gene lookup returns CDR1 MDHEN and CDR2 SYDVKM. This CDR3 has 16 residues. V was cut by 2 bases and J by 3 bases, with 16 bases left in between.

V and J are TRBV27 and TRBJ2-2, with D unresolved. The V end was cut by 3 bases, the J end by 5 bases, with 4 bases between. The CDR3 loop spans 12 amino acids. Germline V lookup: CDR1 MNHEY, CDR2 SMNVEV (reference sequence). The CDR3 spells CASSFGTGELFF. The CDR3 bases are TGTGCCAGCAGTTTCGGGACCGGGGAGCTGTTTTTT.

This clone showed up just once. This chain uses TRBV27 with TRBJ1-2; D uncertain. The CDR3 consists of 13 residues. Germline V CDR1 and CDR2: MNHEY, SMNVEV (reference sequence). Trimming stripped 3 bases from V and 2 bases from J, with 7 bases between. The CDR3 DNA follows: TGTGCCAGCAGTTTCAGTGAGAACTATGGCTACACCTTC. Translation gives CASSFSENYGYTF.

The chain recombines TRBV4-3 with TRBJ2-7; D remains unclear. Trimming removed 1 base at V and 6 bases at J, with 13 bases between. This CDR3 has 14 amino acids. CDR1 is LGHNA and CDR2 is YSLEER in the germline V gene. CDR3 amino acids: CASSQVFKAGEQYF. DNA for the CDR3: TGCGCCAGCAGCCAAGTGTTTAAAGCTGGCGAGCAGTACTTC.

In its sample, this clone was seen once. CDR3 nucleotides: TGTGCCAGCAGTTTATCCCTATTTCCGGGACAGGGGTACACCGGGGAGCTGTTTTTT. Its protein product is CASSLSLFPGQGYTGELFF. The chain recombines TRBV27 with TRBJ2-2; 10 bases line up with TRBD1. The germline CDR1 and CDR2 sequences are MNHEY and SMNVEV (reference sequence). V dropped 0 bases and J dropped 3; count of bases not matched to a gene: 10. The CDR3 spans 19 residues.

The J gene is TRBJ2-1, the V gene TRBV6-1; a weak D match, TRBD2 (6 bases). The germline gives CDR1 MNHNS, CDR2 SASEGT. V dropped 2 bases and J dropped 9 bases, with 17 bases sitting between them. CDR3 length: 15 amino acids. The CDR3 protein is CASSELTSRVGEQFF. In DNA form, the CDR3 reads TGTGCCAGCAGTGAACTAACTAGCCGGGTAGGTGAGCAGTTCTTC.

This chain links TRBV4-3 with TRBJ2-1; TRBD1 matches at 8 bases. Germline V gene lookup returns CDR1 LGHNA and CDR2 YSLEER. The V gene end was trimmed by 4 bases and the J gene end by 2 bases; junction bases not matched to a gene: 4. The CDR3 totals 15 residues. CDR3 residues: CASSPGTGPYNEQFF. The CDR3 nucleotides read TGCGCCAGCAGCCCTGGGACAGGCCCCTACAATGAGCAGTTCTTC.

The chain links TRBV6-6 to TRBJ2-5; D is ambiguous. CDR3 length: 11 amino acids. Looked up from germline, CDR1 is MNHNY and CDR2 is SVGAGI (reference sequence). The V end was cut by 6 bases, the J end by 10 bases, with 12 bases between. DNA of the CDR3: TGTGCCAGCAGCTTATCCTCCAACCAGTACTTC. It translates to CASSLSSNQYF.

V and J are TRBV11-3 and TRBJ1-3; weak D call: TRBD1 (5 bases). Trimming shortened V by 6 bases and J by 0 bases, and 21 bases separated the two germline ends. CDR1 and CDR2 (germline): SGHNT, YENEEA. The CDR3 contains 18 residues. Here the CDR3 reads CASSSPSQQVNSGNTIYF. As DNA, the CDR3 is TGTGCCAGCAGTTCACCATCCCAACAGGTCAACTCTGGAAACACCATATATTTT.

This chain links TRBV25-1 with TRBJ1-3; perhaps TRBD1 as D (6 bases). V shed 10 bases and J shed 0 bases, with 10 bases lying between them. CDR3 length equals 13 residues. The germline V gene encodes CDR1 MGHDK and CDR2 SYGVNS. CDR3 loop: CATSQGSGNTIYF. The CDR3, as DNA: TGTGCCACTTCACAGGGCTCTGGAAACACCATATATTTT.

This chain joins TRBV2 and TRBJ1-1; no firm D call. This CDR3 has 14 amino acids. V lost 2 bases and J lost 0, with 7 bases in between. Germline V gene lookup returns CDR1 SNHLY and CDR2 FYNNEI. The CDR3 sequence: CASSERVVNTEAFF. Here the CDR3 DNA reads TGTGCCAGCAGTGAACGGGTGGTGAACACTGAAGCTTTCTTT.

V usage is TRBV13 and J usage is TRBJ2-5; TRBD2 matches at 10 bases. Germline V gives CDR1 PRHDT, CDR2 FYEKMQ (reference sequence). This CDR3 comprises 16 residues. V was clipped by 4 bases and J by 2 bases; unmatched bases: 7. The CDR3 reads CASSSRTSGLQETQYF. The CDR3 DNA follows: TGTGCCAGCAGCTCCCGGACTAGCGGTTTACAAGAGACCCAGTACTTC.

This clone was found once. The chain has TRBV14 and TRBJ2-7; 7 bases are shared with TRBD1. The length of the CDR3 is 14 residues. V lost 5 bases and J lost 2; bases outside the gene matches: 6. Germline V gene sequence: CDR1 SGHDN, CDR2 FVKESK. The CDR3 reads CASSLYRGPYEQYF. CDR3 coding DNA: TGTGCCAGCAGCTTATACAGGGGCCCCTACGAGCAGTACTTC.

This clone was picked up one time. The chain links TRBV7-2 to TRBJ2-5; no clear D gene. The CDR3 loop spans 14 amino acids. V was cut by 5 bases and J by 1 base, with 11 bases left in between. The germline CDR1 and CDR2 sequences are SGHTA and FQGNSA. The CDR3 DNA reads as TGTGCCAGCAGCCCAGACCCGCCCCAAGAGACCCAGTACTTC. This translates into CASSPDPPQETQYF.

V and J are TRBV2 and TRBJ1-1; D possibly corresponds to TRBD1 (5 bases). V gave up 7 bases and J gave up 2 bases, with 17 bases separating them. The CDR3 has 15 residues. Germline V gene data show CDR1 as SNHLY and CDR2 as FYNNEI. The DNA for the CDR3 is TGTGCCAGCATTCCCCGGCCAGGGAAAAACACTGAAGCTTTCTTT. This gives the protein CASIPRPGKNTEAFF.

This clone was seen once. This chain uses TRBV4-2 with TRBJ1-3; D ambiguous. Per germline, CDR1 LGHNA and CDR2 YNFKEQ. The V end lost 0 bases, the J end lost 1 base, and 10 bases lay between the germline ends. CDR3 length: 16 amino acids. CDR3 in DNA: TGTGCCAGCAGCCAAGATCGTAGTCCTTCTGGAAACACCATATATTTT. This encodes CASSQDRSPSGNTIYF.